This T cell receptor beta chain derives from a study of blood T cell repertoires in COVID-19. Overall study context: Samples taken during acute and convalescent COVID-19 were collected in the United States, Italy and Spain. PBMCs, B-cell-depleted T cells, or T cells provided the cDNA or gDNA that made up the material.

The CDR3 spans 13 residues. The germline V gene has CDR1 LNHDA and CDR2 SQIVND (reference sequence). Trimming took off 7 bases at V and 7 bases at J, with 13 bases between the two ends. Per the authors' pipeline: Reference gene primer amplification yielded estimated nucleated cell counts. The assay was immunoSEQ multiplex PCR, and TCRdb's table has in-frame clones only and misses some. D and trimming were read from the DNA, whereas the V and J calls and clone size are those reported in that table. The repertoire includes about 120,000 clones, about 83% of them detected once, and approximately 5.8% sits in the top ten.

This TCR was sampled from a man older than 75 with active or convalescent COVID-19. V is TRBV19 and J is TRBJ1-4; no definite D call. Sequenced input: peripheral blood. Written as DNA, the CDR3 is TGTGCCAGTAAGGTTCGGAGCCGTGAAAAACTGTTTTTT. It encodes CASKVRSREKLFF.